This T cell receptor (beta chain) was recovered during a study of T cell repertoires in cytomegalovirus infection. This clonotype was seen many times. TCRdb re-derived calls from the reads in MiXCR, one entry per CDR3 protein. The table lists about 190,000 distinct CDR3 sequences, roughly 27% of them singletons. CDR3 length: 13 residues. Germline-derived CDR1 and CDR2 are SEHNR and FQNEAQ (reference sequence). Trimming shortened V by 3 bases and J by 5 bases, and 10 bases separated the two germline ends. This TCR was recovered from a human donor in good health (CMV status not recorded). Some clones in this sample may be carry-over from other donors' samples. What was sequenced was PBMCs. The rearrangement joins TRBV7-9 to TRBJ2-5, with no clear D. DNA for the CDR3: TGTGCCAGCAGCTTTCACGGAATGGAGACCCAGTACTTC. The encoded protein is CASSFHGMETQYF.